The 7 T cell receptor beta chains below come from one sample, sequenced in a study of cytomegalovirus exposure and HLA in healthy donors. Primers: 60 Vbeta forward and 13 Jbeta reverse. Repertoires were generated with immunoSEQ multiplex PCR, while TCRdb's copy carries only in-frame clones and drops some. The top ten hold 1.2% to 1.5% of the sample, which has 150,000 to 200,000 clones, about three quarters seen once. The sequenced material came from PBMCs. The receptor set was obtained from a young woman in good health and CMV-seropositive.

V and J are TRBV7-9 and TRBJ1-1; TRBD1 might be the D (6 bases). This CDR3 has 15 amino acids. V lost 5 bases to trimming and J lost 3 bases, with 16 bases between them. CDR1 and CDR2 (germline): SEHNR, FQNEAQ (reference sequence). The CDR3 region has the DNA TGTGCCAGCAGCACCAAACAGGGTTGGGACACTGAAGCTTTCTTT. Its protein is CASSTKQGWDTEAFF.

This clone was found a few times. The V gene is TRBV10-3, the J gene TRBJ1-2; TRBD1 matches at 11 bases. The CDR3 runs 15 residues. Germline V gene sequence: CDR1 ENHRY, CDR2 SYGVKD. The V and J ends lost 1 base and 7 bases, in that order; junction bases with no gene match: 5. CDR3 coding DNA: TGTGCCATCAGTGAGTTGGACAGGGGGCAGGCTGGCTACACCTTC. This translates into CAISELDRGQAGYTF.

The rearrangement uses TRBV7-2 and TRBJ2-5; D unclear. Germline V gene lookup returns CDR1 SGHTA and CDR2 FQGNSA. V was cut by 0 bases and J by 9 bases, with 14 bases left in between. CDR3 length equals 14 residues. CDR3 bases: TGTGCCAGCAGCTTAGCGGGCCCGGCCCCGGCCCAGTACTTC. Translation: CASSLAGPAPAQYF.

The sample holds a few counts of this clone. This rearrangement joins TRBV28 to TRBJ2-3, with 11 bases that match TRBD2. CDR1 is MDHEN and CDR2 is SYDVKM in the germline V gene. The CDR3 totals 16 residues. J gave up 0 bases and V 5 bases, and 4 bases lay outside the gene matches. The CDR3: CASSPGLAESTDTQYF. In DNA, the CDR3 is TGTGCCAGCAGTCCGGGACTAGCGGAGAGCACAGATACGCAGTATTTT.

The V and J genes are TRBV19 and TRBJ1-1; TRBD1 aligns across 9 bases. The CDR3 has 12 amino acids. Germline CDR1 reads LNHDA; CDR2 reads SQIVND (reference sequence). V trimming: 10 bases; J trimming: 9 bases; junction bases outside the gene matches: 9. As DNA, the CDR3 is TGTGCCACTACCCCCGACAGGGGGAAAGCTTTCTTT. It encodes CATTPDRGKAFF.

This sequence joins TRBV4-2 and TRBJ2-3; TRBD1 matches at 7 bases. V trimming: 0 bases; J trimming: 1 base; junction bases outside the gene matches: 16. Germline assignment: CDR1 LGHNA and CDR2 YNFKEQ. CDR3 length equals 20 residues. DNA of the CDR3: TGTGCCAGCAGCCAAGAGGTCGGGGCAGGGGGAGTTTTAGGCACAGATACGCAGTATTTT. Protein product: CASSQEVGAGGVLGTDTQYF.

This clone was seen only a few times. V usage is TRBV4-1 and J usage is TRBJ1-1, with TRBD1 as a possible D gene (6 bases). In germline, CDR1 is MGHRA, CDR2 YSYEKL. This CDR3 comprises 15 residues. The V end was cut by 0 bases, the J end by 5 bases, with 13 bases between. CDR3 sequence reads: CASSQDPQGWTEAFF. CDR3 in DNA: TGCGCCAGCAGCCAAGACCCACAGGGATGGACTGAAGCTTTCTTT.